The T cell receptor (beta chain) described here comes from a study of T cell responses to AZD1222 COVID-19 vaccine. The CDR3 contains 13 residues. Germline CDR1 reads WNHNN; CDR2 reads SYGVQD (reference sequence). V lost 4 bases, J lost 6 bases, and 9 bases lay in between. Generated by immunoSEQ multiplex PCR, the TCRdb table keeps only in-frame clones and is missing some. The data contain around 45,000 clones, about four fifths of them seen just once; the ten biggest clones take up about 20%. This clone was seen once. V is TRBV10-1 and J is TRBJ2-2, with D possibly matching TRBD2 (5 bases). The TCR was taken from an adult who received the MenACWY meningococcal vaccine as a control. Sequencing used peripheral blood, obtained 28 days after the second dose of the MenACWY control vaccine. The CDR3, as DNA: TGCGCCAGCAGTGGGTCGGAGGCCGGGGAGCTGTTTTTT. Its translation: CASSGSEAGELFF.